The 14 T cell receptor beta chains reported below all come from one sample, sequenced in a study of blood T cells in healthy people across ages. Primed by a sample-barcoded 5' primer and a J-beta primer mix, a second PCR proceeded for about 6 to 12 cycles. TCRdb called the 5' RACE reads again in MiXCR, with one record for every CDR3 protein. The sample has roughly 700,000 distinct CDR3 sequences, more than 40% seen once. Sequencing used blood. The receptors were gathered from a woman between 55 and 75 years old in good health.

In nucleotides, the CDR3 is TGCGCCAGCAGCCAAGATCAGACTATAGGGGAGCAGTTCTTC. This encodes CASSQDQTIGEQFF. The rearrangement joins TRBV4-3 to TRBJ2-1; D is possibly TRBD2 (5 bases). This CDR3 contains 14 residues. V gave up 0 bases and J gave up 10 bases, with 13 bases separating them. Germline V gives CDR1 LGHNA, CDR2 YSLEER.

The DNA for the CDR3 is TGTGCCAGCAGCTCGAGCGGATCACAGAGTACGCAGTATTTT. Encoded protein: CASSSSGSQSTQYF. V usage is TRBV7-2 and J usage is TRBJ2-3; the D gene is possibly TRBD2 (5 bases). V lost 4 bases and J 8 bases, leaving 16 bases between the germline ends. Per germline, CDR1 SGHTA and CDR2 FQGNSA. This CDR3 is 14 amino acids long.

V is TRBV4-2 and J is TRBJ1-2; no reliable D call. Germline V gene sequence: CDR1 LGHNA, CDR2 YNFKEQ. V lost 4 bases and J lost 3, with 15 bases in between. The CDR3 runs 15 residues. The CDR3 DNA is TGTGCCAGCAGCCGAGATACGGGGTCCTACTATGGCTACACCTTC. It translates to CASSRDTGSYYGYTF.

This clonotype was observed a few times. V and J are TRBV12-3 or TRBV12-4 and TRBJ1-2; a weak D match, TRBD1 (5 bases). The CDR3 runs to 14 residues. V was trimmed by 5 bases and J by 2 bases, leaving 12 bases between them. The CDR3: CASSTGTLNYGYTF. CDR3 coding DNA: TGTGCCAGCAGTACTGGGACCTTAAACTATGGCTACACCTTC.

This chain uses TRBV12-3 or TRBV12-4 with TRBJ2-3, with D unclear. The CDR3 runs to 15 residues. V lost 2 bases and J lost 0, with 9 bases in between. The DNA for the CDR3 is TGTGCCAGCAGTTTATACGGGCTTAGCACAGATACGCAGTATTTT. Residues: CASSLYGLSTDTQYF.

V is TRBV6-6 and J is TRBJ2-2, with 8 bases aligning to TRBD2. Germline CDR1 MNHNY, CDR2 SVGAGI (reference sequence). The CDR3 runs to 16 residues. The junction had 10 bases not matched to a gene; V was cut back by 6 bases and J by 4 bases. This CDR3 is CASSKSGGATTGELFF. In DNA, the CDR3 is TGTGCCAGCAGCAAGAGCGGGGGAGCGACCACCGGGGAGCTGTTTTTT.

At least ten counts were recorded for this clonotype. The chain couples TRBV29-1 to TRBJ2-6; D gene ambiguous. This CDR3 comprises 13 residues. The germline V and J ends were trimmed by 3 bases and 1 base, with 4 bases remaining between them. Germline CDR1 reads SQVTM; CDR2 reads ANQGSEA. CDR3 sequence reads: CSVDTSGANVLTF. CDR3 in DNA: TGCAGCGTTGATACGTCTGGGGCCAACGTCCTGACTTTC.

This sequence joins TRBV20-1 and TRBJ2-5; D tentatively fits TRBD1 or TRBD2 (6 bases each). The germline V and J ends were trimmed by 6 bases and 5 bases, with 16 bases remaining between them. Germline V lookup: CDR1 DFQATT, CDR2 SNEGSKA (reference sequence). The CDR3 loop spans 13 amino acids. The CDR3 DNA follows: TGCAGTGCCAAGACCGGGGGCCAGGAGACCCAGTACTTC. Translating it yields CSAKTGGQETQYF.

This clonotype has just a few counts. DNA for the CDR3: TGTGCCAGCAGCTTACGGGCAGGGAGGAGCTCCTATAATTCACCCCTCCACTTT. Its translation: CASSLRAGRSSYNSPLHF. The chain recombines TRBV7-2 with TRBJ1-6, with a possible D match to TRBD1 (5 bases). The CDR3 runs to 18 residues. Germline-derived CDR1 and CDR2 are SGHTA and FQGNSA. Between the trimmed V and J ends, which lost 2 bases and 0 bases, there was a span of 14 bases. Full variable domain (remainder filled in from reference TRBV7-2 and TRBJ1-6): GAGVSQSPSNKVTEKGKDVELRCDPISGHTALYWYRQSLGQGLEFLIYFQGNSAPDKSGLPSDRFSAERTGGSVSTLTIQRTQQEDSAVYLCASSLRAGRSSYNSPLHFGNGTRLTVT.

The chain uses TRBV20-1 and TRBJ1-1, with D maybe TRBD1 (5 bases). Looked up from germline, CDR1 is DFQATT and CDR2 is SNEGSKA (reference sequence). This CDR3 contains 13 residues. Trimming stripped 7 bases from V and 5 bases from J, with 17 bases between. CDR3 sequence (DNA): TGCAGTGGGGGCGGGGGGACTGGAACTGAAGCTTTCTTT. Its translation is CSGGGGTGTEAFF.

The chain links TRBV29-1 to TRBJ1-5; the match to TRBD1 covers 7 bases. J lost 0 bases, V lost 6 bases, and 5 bases had no gene match. CDR1 and CDR2 (germline): SQVTM, ANQGSEA. This CDR3 is built from 14 residues. The CDR3 reads CSVLQGTSNQPQHF. Written as DNA, the CDR3 is TGCAGCGTGTTACAGGGGACTAGCAATCAGCCCCAGCATTTT.

The gene calls are TRBV3-1 and TRBJ2-7, with 10 bases matching TRBD2. The junction had 5 bases not matched to a gene; V was cut back by 5 bases and J by 7 bases. Germline loops: CDR1 LGHDT, CDR2 YNNKEL (reference sequence). This CDR3 is 13 amino acids long. CDR3 amino acids: CASSVSGRVEQYF. In nucleotides, the CDR3 is TGTGCCAGCAGCGTAAGCGGGAGGGTAGAGCAGTACTTC.

The V gene is TRBV5-1, the J gene TRBJ1-2; D unresolved. Germline V gene sequence: CDR1 SGHRS, CDR2 YFSETQ. The V and J ends lost 1 base and 4 bases respectively, with 8 bases between them. This CDR3 region has 13 residues. The CDR3 protein is CASSLRNGYGYTF. As DNA, the CDR3 is TGCGCCAGCAGCTTGAGGAACGGCTATGGCTACACCTTC.

In this sample, this clonotype turned up a few times. This rearrangement joins TRBV6-2 or TRBV6-3 to TRBJ1-2; D remains unclear. The germline CDR1 and CDR2 sequences are MNHEY and SVGEGT. The CDR3 runs 12 residues. V gave up 0 bases and J gave up 8 bases, with 7 bases separating them. CDR3 in DNA: TGTGCCAGCAGTTACTCGAAAGGAGGCTACACCTTC. This translates into CASSYSKGGYTF.